This is a list of T cell receptor beta chains from one sample in a study of response to subunit inactivated influenza vaccine. TCRdb called the RT-PCR reads again in MiXCR, with one record for every CDR3 protein. The sample lists hundreds of thousands of distinct CDR3 sequences, approximately 16% occurring once. The sequencing used CD4+ T cells sorted from PBMCs, collected around 25 months after vaccination. The receptors here all came from a man between 50 and 75 years old who received an inactivated influenza vaccine. Both conserved end residues are part of each CDR3. Fields, in order: clone size, D gene, J gene, V gene, CDR3 DNA, CDR3 protein. D genes are given only for firm matches. Not all rows give a size; the values are once, few, many and, for expanded clones, a class.

>.|TRBD2|TRBJ2-7|TRBV7-2
TGTGCCAGCAGCTTAAGGGGACTAGCCTCAGGCGAGCAGTACTTC
CASSLRGLASGEQYF
>.|.|TRBJ1-1|TRBV12-3/TRBV12-4
TGTGCCAGCAGCCGGGGTTTGGGAGCTTTCTTT
CASSRGLGAFF
>many|.|TRBJ2-3|TRBV4-3
TGCGCCAGCAGCCAAATGCTGGGGGCGCCGACAGATACGCAGTATTTT
CASSQMLGAPTDTQYF
>.|.|TRBJ2-6|TRBV6-2/TRBV6-3
TGTGCCAGCAGTTCGGGACATTCGGTCTCTGGGGCCAACGTCCTGACTTTC
CASSSGHSVSGANVLTF
>.|.|TRBJ2-7|TRBV3-1
TGTGCCAGCAGCCAAGGGGGGGCCCGGACCTACGAGCAGTACTTC
CASSQGGARTYEQYF
>.|.|TRBJ2-4|TRBV12-3/TRBV12-4
TGTGCCAGCAGCCCAAGCCCCCGAAACATTCAGTACTTC
CASSPSPRNIQYF
>few|.|TRBJ2-6|TRBV12-3/TRBV12-4
TGTGCCAGCAGTCCGGGGCACTCTGGGGCCAACGTCCTGACTTTC
CASSPGHSGANVLTF
>.|TRBD1|TRBJ1-5|TRBV6-1
TGTGCCAGCAAAGGGTACGGACAGGGGGCGCGTAGCAATCAGCCCCAGCATTTT
CASKGYGQGARSNQPQHF
>.|.|TRBJ1-2|TRBV11-3
TGTGCCAGCAGCTTAGGAAAGTTGTCGACGAGGTTGAGCTCCCTTTCTAACTATGGCTACACCTTC
CASSLGKLSTRLSSLSNYGYTF
>many|TRBD2|TRBJ2-2|TRBV7-2
TGTGCCAGCAGCTTAACTAGCGGGGGGAACACCGGGGAGCTGTTTTTT
CASSLTSGGNTGELFF
>.|.|TRBJ2-5|TRBV6-2/TRBV6-3
TGTGCCAGCAGTTTGCGAGACAACTACCAAGAGACCCAGTACTTC
CASSLRDNYQETQYF
>.|TRBD1|TRBJ1-6|TRBV20-1
TGCAGTGCTTTAAAAGACAGGGTCGCTAATTCACCCCTCCACTTT
CSALKDRVANSPLHF
>few|TRBD1|TRBJ2-1|TRBV5-1
TGCGCCAGCAGCCAGGACAGGCCGGGCTACAATGAGCAGTTCTTC
CASSQDRPGYNEQFF
>few|.|TRBJ2-1|TRBV30
TGTGCCTGGACCGGGCAGGGGCGGGATGAGCAGTTCTTC
CAWTGQGRDEQFF
>.|TRBD2|TRBJ2-1|TRBV7-3
TGTGCCAGCAGCGCCTCCGGGACTAGGGTATACAATGAGCAGTTCTTC
CASSASGTRVYNEQFF
>.|TRBD1|TRBJ1-4|TRBV4-2
TGTGCCAGCAGCCAAGAGGCTGACAGGGCTGAAAAACTGTTTTTT
CASSQEADRAEKLFF
>.|.|TRBJ2-1|TRBV28
TGTGCCAGCAGTCCCATAGGGGGGCGTTACAATGAGCAGTTCTTC
CASSPIGGRYNEQFF
>.|.|TRBJ2-2|TRBV12-3/TRBV12-4
TGTGCCAGCAGAAGAGACAGATTAGACACCGGGGAGCTGTTTTTT
CASRRDRLDTGELFF
>few|.|TRBJ1-3|TRBV28
TGTGCCAGCAGTGCGCCGGGACGGAACTCTGGAAACACCATATATTTT
CASSAPGRNSGNTIYF
>few|TRBD2|TRBJ2-3|TRBV11-2
TGTGCCAGCAGCCAACGGACTAGCGGGGTTTTCGGGCTAAGCACAGATACGCAGTATTTT
CASSQRTSGVFGLSTDTQYF
>few|TRBD1|TRBJ2-2|TRBV7-3
TGTGCCAGCAGCTTAACAGGACAGGGGGCCACCGGGGAGCTGTTTTTT
CASSLTGQGATGELFF
>.|.|TRBJ2-5|TRBV20-1
TGCAGTGCTAGACTAGAAGAGACCCAGTACTTC
CSARLEETQYF
>.|.|TRBJ1-1|TRBV12-3/TRBV12-4
TGTGCCAGCAGGGAACACGGCATGAACACTGAAGCTTTCTTT
CASREHGMNTEAFF
>.|.|TRBJ1-5|TRBV2
TGTGCCAGCAGTGAACGCCGACAGACTAGCAATCAGCCCCAGCATTTT
CASSERRQTSNQPQHF
>.|.|TRBJ1-6|TRBV20-1
TGCAGTGCTAGAGACAGGACCTTAAGATCACCCCTCCACTTT
CSARDRTLRSPLHF
>.|.|TRBJ2-7|TRBV27
TGTGCCAGCAGTCTCGGGACACTGGGGACTTACGAGCAGTACTTC
CASSLGTLGTYEQYF
>.|.|TRBJ2-5|TRBV7-2
TGTGCCAGCAGCTTATGGTCAGAAGAGACCCAGTACTTC
CASSLWSEETQYF
>.|.|TRBJ1-1|TRBV11-2
TGTGCCAGCAGCTTCAAGACCGGATTCGAAAAGAACACTGAAGCTTTCTTT
CASSFKTGFEKNTEAFF
>few|.|TRBJ1-1|TRBV5-5
TGTGCCAGCAGCTTGGCGGGGGTCTTGGCTGAAGCTTTCTTT
CASSLAGVLAEAFF
>few|.|TRBJ1-5|TRBV27
TGTGCCAGCAGTCGGAATGGGGGCAATCAGCCCCAGCATTTT
CASSRNGGNQPQHF
>few|TRBD1|TRBJ1-5|TRBV19
TGTGCCAGTAGTATTAAGGGACAGGGTTACGGTCAGCCCCAGCATTTT
CASSIKGQGYGQPQHF
>.|.|TRBJ2-3|TRBV20-1
TGCAGTGCTAGAGATGCGGGAAGGGGTTGGGGCACAGATACGCAGTATTTT
CSARDAGRGWGTDTQYF
>.|.|TRBJ2-7|TRBV7-2
TGTGCCAGCAGCCCCCGGGATTACCCTTACGAGCAGTACTTC
CASSPRDYPYEQYF
>.|.|TRBJ2-3|TRBV10-3
TGTACCATCGTGGGGCGGAGCACAGATACGCAGTATTTT
CTIVGRSTDTQYF
>few|TRBD2|TRBJ2-1|TRBV29-1
TGCAGCGCCCCGTCTAGCGGGGGAACTTGGAATGAGCAGTTCTTC
CSAPSSGGTWNEQFF
>.|TRBD2|TRBJ2-1|TRBV7-8
TGTGCCAGCAGCTTAGGGGGACTAAGAAATGAGCAGTTCTTC
CASSLGGLRNEQFF
>few|TRBD1|TRBJ2-7|TRBV6-5
TGTGCCAGCAGGACAGGGATCGACGAGCAGTACTTC
CASRTGIDEQYF
>few|TRBD1|TRBJ1-1|TRBV20-1
TGCAGTGGAAGGGACAGCACTGAAGCTTTCTTT
CSGRDSTEAFF
>.|TRBD2|TRBJ2-7|TRBV14
TGTGCCAGCAGCCTCGGTCACACTGAGCGGGGGAGCTCCTACGAGCAGTACTTC
CASSLGHTERGSSYEQYF
>few|TRBD1|TRBJ2-7|TRBV20-1
TGCAGTGCTACCCCCGGGACAGGGGGCTACGAGCAGTACTTC
CSATPGTGGYEQYF
>.|TRBD1|TRBJ1-4|TRBV20-1
TGCAGTGCTAGCCCAGGGGGTGCTAATGAAAAACTGTTTTTT
CSASPGGANEKLFF
>few|.|TRBJ1-1|TRBV12-3/TRBV12-4
TGTGCCAGCAGTTTAGCGACACCCAACACTGAAGCTTTCTTT
CASSLATPNTEAFF
>.|TRBD2|TRBJ2-7|TRBV10-3
TGTGCCATCAGTGCGCGGACTAGCGGGGAGCAGTACTTC
CAISARTSGEQYF
>many|.|TRBJ1-2|TRBV4-3
TGCGCCAGCAGCGCAGACAGTTACTATGGCTACACCTTC
CASSADSYYGYTF